This T cell receptor beta chain was obtained from a study of blood T cells in healthy people across ages. Germline-derived CDR1 and CDR2 are ENHRY and SYGVKD. This CDR3 is built from 15 residues. The authors ran a second PCR of 7 to 11 cycles using a sample-barcoded 5' primer and a J-beta primer mix. A 12-random-nucleotide template-switch adaptor tagged each cDNA molecule. TCRdb independently ran MiXCR on the 5' RACE reads; one entry per CDR3 protein. The sample includes about 900,000 distinct CDR3 sequences, around 62% of them seen just once. Comments on this clonotype: One junction end does not reproduce the germline sequence, and a read error may be involved.

The V call is TRBV10-3, the J call TRBJ2-7; 10 bases fit TRBD2. The sample was blood. The clonotype was recovered from a man younger than 45 in good health. The CDR3 DNA is TGTGTCATCAGTGAGACTAGCGGGCAAAACTACGAGCAGTACTTC. It is translated as CVISETSGQNYEQYF.